Each of the 30 T cell receptor beta chains below was sequenced from the same sample in a study of early T cells in non-severe SARS-CoV-2 infection. MiXCR, run by TCRdb on the 5' RACE reads, gives a single entry per CDR3 protein. The repertoire holds fewer than 50,000 distinct CDR3 sequences, with 3% to 4% as singletons. Material: whole blood. The receptors originated from an adult who was a healthcare worker with PCR-confirmed SARS-CoV-2 infection or an uninfected control (not recorded which).

This clonotype has ten or more counts. The J gene is TRBJ1-6, the V gene TRBV7-3, with TRBD1 matching over 7 bases. This CDR3 is 16 amino acids long. The ends lost 4 bases at V and 8 bases at J; junction bases unmatched: 11. Germline loops: CDR1 SGHTA, CDR2 FQGTGA. CDR3 sequence reads: CASSSSRGTAYSPLHF. CDR3 bases: TGTGCCAGCAGCTCATCCAGGGGGACAGCATATTCACCCCTCCACTTT. Together with reference TRBV7-3 and TRBJ1-6, the CDR3 gives the full variable domain: GAGVSQTPSNKVTEKGKYVELRCDPISGHTALYWYRQSLGQGPEFLIYFQGTGAADDSGLPNDRFFAVRPEGSVSTLKIQRTERGDSAVYLCASSSSRGTAYSPLHFGNGTRLTVT.

At least ten counts were recorded for this clonotype. The chain joins TRBV29-1 to TRBJ2-7; 12 bases are shared with TRBD1. The V gene's germline CDR1 is SQVTM and CDR2 ANQGSEA. The J segment lost 5 bases and the V segment lost 2 bases, leaving 7 bases of the junction unmatched. The CDR3 loop spans 15 amino acids. The CDR3 bases are TGCAGCGTTGAATGGGCCGGGACAGGGGGCCACGAGCAGTACTTC. It encodes CSVEWAGTGGHEQYF.

There are many counts of this clonotype. This chain links TRBV2 with TRBJ2-1; D possibly corresponds to TRBD2 (5 bases). The V end was cut by 6 bases, the J end by 10 bases, with 19 bases between. The germline gives CDR1 SNHLY, CDR2 FYNNEI. The CDR3 loop spans 14 amino acids. The CDR3 region is CASRPEVAGLEQFF. CDR3 in DNA: TGTGCCAGCAGACCGGAGGTTGCGGGCCTCGAGCAGTTCTTC.

This clonotype was counted at least ten times. V usage is TRBV29-1 and J usage is TRBJ2-7, with D unresolved. Trimming cost V 3 bases and J 3 bases, with 12 bases left between them. The CDR3 extends over 13 amino acids. The germline V gene has CDR1 SQVTM and CDR2 ANQGSEA. CDR3 in DNA: TGCAGCGTTGAGTCCAAAGAAGACTACGAGCAGTACTTC. This sequence encodes CSVESKEDYEQYF.

The chain employs TRBV11-3 and TRBJ2-5; possibly TRBD2 for D (5 bases). This CDR3 comprises 13 residues. CDR1 is SGHNT and CDR2 is YENEEA in the germline V gene. V lost 3 bases and J lost 5, with 10 bases in between. The CDR3 nucleotides are TGTGCCAGCAGCTTGAGGGCGCACGAGACCCAGTACTTC. It codes for CASSLRAHETQYF.

This clonotype was counted at least ten times. The V gene is TRBV5-5, the J gene TRBJ2-1, with a possible D match to TRBD2 (7 bases). CDR1 SGHKS and CDR2 YYEKEE come from the germline V gene (reference sequence). This CDR3 is 16 amino acids long. V was shortened by 5 bases and J by 2 bases, with 17 bases between the two germline ends. CDR3 in DNA: TGTGCCAGCAGTACCGGGGGGCTTTTAACCTACAATGAGCAGTTCTTC. Translated: CASSTGGLLTYNEQFF.

This clonotype has at least ten counts. This chain uses TRBV7-2 with TRBJ1-1; D is uncertain. The V end was cut by 0 bases, the J end by 2 bases, with 4 bases between. Germline assignment: CDR1 SGHTA and CDR2 FQGNSA. The CDR3 is 13 residues long. CDR3 DNA sequence: TGTGCCAGCAGCTTAGCCAGAAACACTGAAGCTTTCTTT. Translated, it gives CASSLARNTEAFF.

This clonotype was counted ten times or more. The chain uses TRBV29-1 and TRBJ2-3, with D possibly being TRBD1 (5 bases). There are 12 residues in the CDR3. Germline CDR1 and CDR2: SQVTM and ANQGSEA. The V end was cut by 6 bases, the J end by 8 bases, with 15 bases between. The CDR3 reads CSVLLVQGTQYF. The CDR3 DNA sequence: TGCAGCGTCCTGCTAGTTCAGGGTACGCAGTATTTT.

This clonotype has a count of ten or more. The V and J genes are TRBV18 and TRBJ1-1; TRBD1 might be the D (5 bases). Trimming took 4 bases from V and 1 from J, leaving 16 bases between them. Germline CDR1 is KGHSH and CDR2 is LQKENI. The CDR3 runs 16 residues. CDR3 in DNA: TGTGCCAGCTCACTACAGGTGCTTCCAAAGAACACTGAAGCTTTCTTT. Translating gives CASSLQVLPKNTEAFF.

This clonotype has a count of ten or more. This chain joins TRBV18 and TRBJ2-3; D uncertain. This CDR3 is 14 amino acids long. The germline V gene has CDR1 KGHSH and CDR2 LQKENI. Trimming stripped 0 bases from V and 6 bases from J, with 10 bases between. The chain's CDR3 is CASSPPSFGDTQYF. The CDR3 DNA sequence: TGTGCCAGCTCACCACCGTCATTCGGGGATACGCAGTATTTT.

There are a few counts of this clonotype. The V gene is TRBV1, the J gene TRBJ2-7; the table names TRBD2, a call not compared with the DNA. TRBV1 is termed a pseudogene. CDR3 length: 13 residues. The CDR3 spells CTRELAITYEQYF. The CDR3 bases are TGCACCAGGGAACTAGCGATCACCTACGAGCAGTACTTC.

The sample holds many counts of this clonotype. The gene calls are TRBV11-2 and TRBJ2-7; 8 positions agree with TRBD1. This CDR3 has 15 amino acids. J was trimmed by 3 bases and V by 3 bases; bases with no gene match: 7. Germline CDR1 SGHAT, CDR2 FQNNGV. The CDR3 coding sequence is TGTGCCAGCAGCTTGACAGGGACAGGAGGCTACGAGCAGTACTTC. Translating it yields CASSLTGTGGYEQYF.

This clonotype was counted at least ten times. The rearrangement links TRBV7-9 to TRBJ1-1, with a possible D match to TRBD1 (5 bases). This CDR3 has 15 residues. Deletions cut 1 base from V and 2 bases from J, with 11 bases between. Germline CDR1 reads SEHNR; CDR2 reads FQNEAQ (reference sequence). CDR3 sequence: CASSLGGAVNTEAFF. CDR3 in DNA: TGTGCCAGCAGCTTAGGAGGGGCGGTCAACACTGAAGCTTTCTTT. Drawing the rest from reference TRBV7-9 and TRBJ1-1, the complete variable domain is DTGVSQNPRHKITKRGQNVTFRCDPISEHNRLYWYRQTLGQGPEFLTYFQNEAQLEKSRLLSDRFSAERPKGSFSTLEIQRTEQGDSAMYLCASSLGGAVNTEAFFGQGTRLTVV.

V gene TRBV2 combines with J gene TRBJ2-7, with 9 bases fitting TRBD1. Trimming at V came to 6 bases and at J to 5 bases, leaving 5 bases not matched to a gene. The CDR3 is 13 residues long. CDR1 and CDR2 from the germline V gene are SNHLY and FYNNEI. The CDR3 sequence: CASRDRGPDEQYF. The DNA of the CDR3 is TGTGCCAGCAGGGACAGGGGCCCCGACGAGCAGTACTTC.

In this sample, this clonotype turned up many times. This rearrangement joins TRBV20-1 to TRBJ1-5; TRBD1 might be the D (5 bases). This CDR3 has 13 residues. Germline-derived CDR1 and CDR2 are DFQATT and SNEGSKA (reference sequence). V was cut by 0 bases and J by 11 bases, with 14 bases left in between. CDR3: CSARDAQGGAQHF. DNA for the CDR3: TGCAGTGCTAGAGACGCTCAGGGAGGAGCCCAGCATTTT.

This clonotype was seen many times. The CDR3 spells CASSSLGGELFF. CDR3 coding DNA: TGTGCCAGCAGCTCCCTGGGCGGGGAGCTGTTTTTT. The chain employs TRBV9 and TRBJ2-2; D gene ambiguous. CDR3 length: 12 residues. Per the germline V gene, CDR1 is SGDLS and CDR2 is YYNGEE. Trimming removed 4 bases at V and 7 bases at J, with 8 bases between.

This clonotype was detected ten times or more. The V and J genes are TRBV20-1 and TRBJ1-4; the D gene is possibly TRBD1 (6 bases). This CDR3 is 14 amino acids long. V was clipped by 1 base and J by 5 bases, with 11 bases between them. CDR1 is DFQATT and CDR2 is SNEGSKA in the germline V gene (reference sequence). The CDR3 reads CSARAGRGNEKLFF. The CDR3 bases are TGCAGTGCTAGAGCGGGAAGGGGGAATGAAAAACTGTTTTTT.

This clonotype was counted at least ten times. The chain employs TRBV5-1 and TRBJ1-1; D gene uncertain. The CDR3 extends over 13 amino acids. V dropped 4 bases and J dropped 3 bases, with 10 bases sitting between them. From germline, CDR1 is SGHRS and CDR2 YFSETQ. Here the CDR3 reads CASSPLMDTEAFF. The CDR3 nucleotides read TGCGCCAGCAGCCCTCTGATGGACACTGAAGCTTTCTTT.

There are a few counts of this clonotype. V usage is TRBV18 and J usage is TRBJ2-5, with D perhaps TRBD2 (6 bases). V lost 3 bases, J lost 3 bases, and 14 bases lay in between. Germline V gene sequence: CDR1 KGHSH, CDR2 LQKENI. The CDR3 is 15 amino acids. As DNA, the CDR3 is TGTGCCAGCTCACCGGACGGGACTCCTGAAGAGACCCAGTACTTC. Amino acids: CASSPDGTPEETQYF.

This clonotype was detected many times. The junction shows a germline mismatch at one end, possibly a read error. The chain joins TRBV7-7 to TRBJ2-1, with D possibly being TRBD2 (5 bases). CDR1 SSHAT and CDR2 FNYEAQ come from the germline V gene (reference sequence). This CDR3 is built from 13 residues. Here the CDR3 reads CASSFEGDDEQFF. The CDR3, as DNA: TGTGCTAGCAGCTTTGAGGGAGACGATGAGCAGTTCTTC.

This clonotype has a count of ten or more. The V gene is TRBV7-9, the J gene TRBJ2-3; no definite D call. The CDR3 consists of 15 residues. CDR1 is SEHNR and CDR2 is FQNEAQ in the germline V gene (reference sequence). The V gene lost 2 bases and the J gene lost 0 bases, with 9 bases spanning the gap. In DNA form, the CDR3 reads TGTGCCAGCAGCTTAAAACAAAGTAGCACAGATACGCAGTATTTT. This gives the protein CASSLKQSSTDTQYF.

This clonotype was detected ten times or more. CDR3 in DNA: TGTGCCAGCAGTACTCGGAAGGATGGCAAAAACATTCAGTACTTC. As protein: CASSTRKDGKNIQYF. V gene TRBV6-5 combines with J gene TRBJ2-4; D ambiguous. The germline gives CDR1 MNHEY, CDR2 SVGAGI. The germline V and J ends were trimmed by 5 bases and 3 bases, with 14 bases remaining between them. The CDR3 is 15 residues long.

This clonotype was picked up many times. The chain has TRBV30 and TRBJ1-6; 9 bases line up with TRBD1. The junction had 2 bases not matched to a gene; V was cut back by 3 bases and J by 5 bases. The CDR3 covers 14 residues. Germline V gene sequence: CDR1 GTSNPN, CDR2 SVGIG (reference sequence). The CDR3, as DNA: TGTGCCTGGAGAGGACAGGGGAATAATTCACCCCTCCACTTT. Translating it yields CAWRGQGNNSPLHF.

This clonotype appeared a few times. This rearrangement joins TRBV2 to TRBJ2-1; D is possibly TRBD2 (5 bases). Trimming removed 2 bases from V and 2 bases from J, with 13 bases in between. Germline loops: CDR1 SNHLY, CDR2 FYNNEI. The CDR3 is 16 amino acids. The CDR3 region has the DNA TGTGCCAGCAGTGAAATGGTTCGGACTGCCTACAATGAGCAGTTCTTC. This codes for CASSEMVRTAYNEQFF. Combining the CDR3 with reference TRBV2 and TRBJ2-1 gives the whole variable domain EPEVTQTPSHQVTQMGQEVILRCVPISNHLYFYWYRQILGQKVEFLVSFYNNEISEKSEIFDDQFSVERPDGSNFTLKIRSTKLEDSAMYFCASSEMVRTAYNEQFFGPGTRLTVL.

This clonotype has a count of ten or more. The genes are TRBV4-2 and TRBJ1-6; D unclear. V was clipped by 0 bases and J by 6 bases, with 9 bases between them. CDR1 and CDR2 from the germline V gene are LGHNA and YNFKEQ. The CDR3 totals 15 residues. CDR3 in DNA: TGTGCCAGCAGCCAAGATCGCAGGTTTAATTCACCCCTCCACTTT. Protein product: CASSQDRRFNSPLHF.

The table lists this clonotype with a few counts. The rearrangement uses TRBV5-1 and TRBJ2-7; D may match TRBD1 or TRBD2 (6 bases each). The CDR3 is 19 residues long. Between the trimmed V and J ends, which lost 4 bases and 6 bases, there was a span of 32 bases. Germline lookup yields CDR1 SGHRS and CDR2 YFSETQ. CDR3 coding DNA: TGCGCCAGCAGCCAATTGGCACCTACGGAGGGACAAATCTCACGCGAGCAGTACTTC. Protein sequence: CASSQLAPTEGQISREQYF.

The chain links TRBV10-3 to TRBJ2-5; D unresolved. V was shortened by 6 bases and J by 2 bases, with 10 bases between the two germline ends. CDR1 and CDR2 from the germline V gene are ENHRY and SYGVKD. CDR3 length: 13 amino acids. CDR3 in DNA: TGTGCCATCAGGACGGACGGACAAGAGACCCAGTACTTC. This sequence encodes CAIRTDGQETQYF.

The table lists this clonotype with many counts. The V and J genes are TRBV6-1 and TRBJ1-1; D not resolved. CDR1 is MNHNS, CDR2 SASEGT, per germline. The CDR3 runs 13 residues. Trimming pared 6 bases from V and 4 bases from J, leaving 12 bases between. CDR3 sequence: CASRVERVTEAFF. Written as DNA, the CDR3 is TGTGCCAGCAGAGTTGAACGGGTCACTGAAGCTTTCTTT.

This clonotype came up many times. The rearrangement joins TRBV10-3 to TRBJ2-7; unclear D gene. Trimming shortened V by 1 base and J by 3 bases, and 10 bases separated the two germline ends. CDR3 size: 14 residues. Germline loops: CDR1 ENHRY, CDR2 SYGVKD. CDR3 DNA sequence: TGTGCCATCAGTGAGTTTTCGGATAGCTACGAGCAGTACTTC. Its translation: CAISEFSDSYEQYF.

This clonotype was seen at least ten times. CDR3 sequence (DNA): TGTGCCAGCTCATGGACGGTAAAAGAGACCCAGTACTTC. It specifies CASSWTVKETQYF. This rearrangement joins TRBV18 to TRBJ2-5; D unresolved. CDR1 is KGHSH and CDR2 is LQKENI in the germline V gene. The CDR3 consists of 13 residues. Trimming removed 5 bases at V and 3 bases at J, with 10 bases between.